The next 14 T cell receptor beta chains were all read from a single sample in a study of vaccination effects on CD4 cells after COVID-19. The protocol was immunoSEQ multiplex PCR, while the TCRdb copy is restricted to in-frame clones and leaves out a portion. Among tens of thousands of clones listed, about 72% were seen once. The antigens for these receptors are not known. Expansion of antigen-specific CD4+ T cells with viral peptide pools was carried out by the ViraFEST assay before sequencing. Once cultured for roughly nine days, the cells underwent separation to obtain CD4+ T cells. All vaccine recipients tested negative for nucleocapsid antibodies and had never contracted SARS-CoV-2 infection. The sample consisted of CD4+ T cells from PBMCs cultured with HCoV-NL63 spike peptides, taken before COVID-19 vaccination. The receptor source for this set is a human donor who received a COVID-19 vaccine.

The V and J genes are TRBV4-2 and TRBJ2-5; no firm D call. V lost 0 bases and J 1 base, leaving 9 bases between the germline ends. The length of the CDR3 is 15 residues. From germline, CDR1 is LGHNA and CDR2 YNFKEQ. In nucleotides, the CDR3 is TGTGCCAGCAGCCAAGATCTAAACAGCCAAGAGACCCAGTACTTC. It yields the protein CASSQDLNSQETQYF.

This clone was recorded a few times. The chain has TRBV19 and TRBJ1-5, with D possibly TRBD1 on 5 matching bases. With 5 bases removed from V and 7 bases from J, the gap between germline ends came to 18 bases. Germline V CDR1 and CDR2: LNHDA, SQIVND (reference sequence). This CDR3 is built from 15 residues. The CDR3 sequence is CASSSTFSGDQPQHF. CDR3 bases: TGTGCCAGTAGTTCGACCTTCTCTGGGGACCAGCCCCAGCATTTT.

The chain employs TRBV11-3 and TRBJ1-5; D remains unclear. The germline V gene has CDR1 SGHNT and CDR2 YENEEA. The CDR3 is 14 amino acids. Trimming took off 6 bases at V and 1 base at J, with 10 bases between the two ends. This CDR3 is CASSLTESNQPQHF. The CDR3 coding sequence is TGTGCCAGCAGTTTGACGGAGAGCAATCAGCCCCAGCATTTT.

The genes are TRBV5-4 and TRBJ1-1; D ambiguous. This CDR3 has 14 amino acids. Germline V gene sequence: CDR1 SGHNT, CDR2 YYREEE (reference sequence). The V end lost 0 bases, the J end lost 2 bases, and 8 bases lay between the germline ends. CDR3 DNA: TGTGCCAGCAGCTTGGTTGGGTTAAACACTGAAGCTTTCTTT. Translation: CASSLVGLNTEAFF.

The rearrangement joins TRBV24-1 to TRBJ2-3; D perhaps matches TRBD1 (5 bases). V was shortened by 1 base and J by 5 bases, with 9 bases between the two germline ends. Germline V gene lookup returns CDR1 KGHDR and CDR2 SFDVKD. The CDR3 is 14 amino acids. The chain's CDR3 is CATSDLGARDTQYF. The DNA for the CDR3 is TGTGCCACCAGTGATTTAGGGGCCAGAGATACGCAGTATTTT.

V and J are TRBV6-1 and TRBJ2-7, with D unresolved. The CDR3 has 15 residues. With 2 bases removed from V and 2 bases from J, the gap between germline ends came to 13 bases. Germline values: CDR1 MNHNS, CDR2 SASEGT. The CDR3 loop reads CASSERTDGPYEQYV. CDR3 nucleotides: TGTGCCAGCAGTGAAAGGACCGATGGCCCCTACGAGCAGTACGTC.

V and J are TRBV11-2 and TRBJ1-2; tentative D call: TRBD1 (6 bases). V was cut by 3 bases and J by 5 bases, with 19 bases left in between. Germline CDR1 and CDR2: SGHAT and FQNNGV. The CDR3 covers 16 residues. CDR3 region: CASSFGQTQRGYGYTF. CDR3 in DNA: TGTGCCAGCAGCTTCGGACAGACACAAAGGGGGTATGGCTACACCTTC. Drawing the rest from reference TRBV11-2 and TRBJ1-2, the complete variable domain is EAGVAQSPRYKIIEKRQSVAFWCNPISGHATLYWYQQILGQGPKLLIQFQNNGVVDDSQLPKDRFSAERLKGVDSTLKIQPAKLEDSAVYLCASSFGQTQRGYGYTFGSGTRLTVV.

This chain uses TRBV2 with TRBJ1-5, with D perhaps matching TRBD1 (5 bases). The germline V gene has CDR1 SNHLY and CDR2 FYNNEI. There are 13 residues in the CDR3. Trimming took off 6 bases at V and 4 bases at J, with 10 bases between the two ends. The CDR3 nucleotides read TGTGCCAGCAGGGGGCAGATGAATCAGCCCCAGCATTTT. Its translation is CASRGQMNQPQHF.

The rearrangement uses TRBV29-1 and TRBJ1-3; D may be TRBD1 (6 bases). Per the germline V gene, CDR1 is SQVTM and CDR2 is ANQGSEA. The CDR3 spans 13 residues. V lost 4 bases and J 4 bases, leaving 11 bases between the germline ends. The CDR3 coding sequence is TGCAGCGTTGCCAGGGGAGGCGGAAACACCATATATTTT. It translates to CSVARGGGNTIYF.

This chain links TRBV5-1 with TRBJ2-5; D assignment may be TRBD1 or TRBD2 (5 bases each). Trimming removed 4 bases from V and 2 bases from J, with 9 bases in between. Germline CDR1 SGHRS, CDR2 YFSETQ. The CDR3 consists of 13 residues. The DNA of the CDR3 is TGCGCCAGCAGCCGGGACCTTCAAGAGACCCAGTACTTC. Translated, it gives CASSRDLQETQYF.

About this clone: Within the sample, other DNA sequences also encode this same CDR3. This chain links TRBV11-3 with TRBJ1-1; D not resolved. The V gene lost 1 base and the J gene lost 2 bases, with 5 bases spanning the gap. CDR1 and CDR2 (germline): SGHNT, YENEEA. The CDR3 consists of 13 residues. Written as DNA, the CDR3 is TGTGCCAGCAGCTTAGGAAGAAACACTGAAGCTTTCTTT. It translates to CASSLGRNTEAFF.

This clone was counted once. V is TRBV6-6 and J is TRBJ1-2, with D perhaps TRBD1 (6 bases). Germline values: CDR1 MNHNY, CDR2 SVGAGI (reference sequence). The CDR3 loop spans 13 amino acids. Trimming shortened V by 8 bases and J by 3 bases, and 13 bases separated the two germline ends. The CDR3 loop is CASEGGGDYGYTF. For the CDR3, the DNA is TGTGCCAGCGAGGGGGGAGGGGACTATGGCTACACCTTC.

J is TRBJ1-1 and V is TRBV3-1 (or the pseudogene TRBV3-2); D not resolved. Trimming cost V 1 base and J 1 base, with 7 bases left between them. This CDR3 region has 14 residues. Germline V gene lookup returns CDR1 LGHDT and CDR2 YNNKEL (reference sequence). The CDR3 reads CASSQARWNTEAFF. The CDR3 region has the DNA TGTGCCAGCAGCCAAGCTCGGTGGAACACTGAAGCTTTCTTT.

This clone was picked up a small number of times. This specimen includes other DNA sequences encoding the same CDR3. The chain has TRBV18 and TRBJ1-5; 9 bases are a match to TRBD1. From germline, CDR1 is KGHSH and CDR2 LQKENI. The CDR3 is 14 residues long. With V trimmed by 3 bases and J by 5 bases, 2 bases remained unmatched. The CDR3 nucleotides are TGTGCCAGCTCACCGGGACAGGGATATCAGCCCCAGCATTTT. This sequence encodes CASSPGQGYQPQHF. Based on the CDR3 plus reference TRBV18 and TRBJ1-5, the full variable domain is NAGVMQNPRHLVRRRGQEARLRCSPMKGHSHVYWYRQLPEEGLKFMVYLQKENIIDESGMPKERFSAEFPKEGPSILRIQQVVRGDSAAYFCASSPGQGYQPQHFGDGTRLSIL.